This entry lists 20 T cell receptor beta chains sequenced from one sample in a study of blood T cell repertoires in COVID-19. Sequenced by immunoSEQ multiplex PCR; TCRdb stores in-frame clones only, minus some. The table has 130,000 to 150,000 clones, roughly nine tenths seen once. Sequenced: peripheral blood. These receptors all come from a young man with COVID-19, enrolled during active disease.

The chain combines TRBV4-3 with TRBJ1-6; the D gene is possibly TRBD1 (6 bases). This CDR3 contains 14 residues. Per germline, CDR1 LGHNA and CDR2 YSLEER. Trimming stripped 2 bases from V and 5 bases from J, with 7 bases between. The CDR3 reads CASSQNRDNSPLHF. In DNA form, the CDR3 reads TGCGCCAGCAGCCAAAACAGGGATAATTCACCCCTCCACTTT.

The V and J genes are TRBV12-2 and TRBJ2-7; the table gives TRBD2 as D, unverified against the DNA. TRBV12-2 is tagged as a pseudogene. The length of the CDR3 is 17 residues. The chain's CDR3 is CASRLAPSSGSPYEQYF. The CDR3, as DNA: TGTGCAAGTCGCTTAGCGCCGTCGAGCGGCAGTCCCTACGAGCAGTACTTC.

The chain joins TRBV28 to TRBJ2-3, with 11 bases matching TRBD2. V was clipped by 2 bases and J by 6 bases; unmatched bases: 7. Germline values: CDR1 MDHEN, CDR2 SYDVKM. The CDR3 runs to 16 residues. CDR3 coding DNA: TGTGCCAGCAGTTTACGGGCTAGCGGGGGGTTTGATACGCAGTATTTT. Amino acid sequence: CASSLRASGGFDTQYF. The variable domain in full, completed from reference TRBV28 and TRBJ2-3, reads DVKVTQSSRYLVKRTGEKVFLECVQDMDHENMFWYRQDPGLGLRLIYFSYDVKMKEKGDIPEGYSVSREKKERFSLILESASTNQTSMYLCASSLRASGGFDTQYFGPGTRLTVL.

The V and J genes are TRBV4-3 and TRBJ1-4; possibly TRBD1 for D (6 bases). Germline CDR1 is LGHNA and CDR2 is YSLEER. The CDR3 length is 14 residues. V was pared by 2 bases and J by 11 bases, with 15 bases between. CDR3 in amino acids: CASSQYVRGGKLFF. In nucleotides, the CDR3 is TGCGCCAGCAGCCAATACGTCAGGGGTGGGAAACTGTTTTTT.

V and J are TRBV7-6 and TRBJ1-5, with 7 bases that match TRBD1. This CDR3 has 15 amino acids. Germline V lookup: CDR1 SGHVS, CDR2 FNYEAQ. With 1 base clipped from V and 4 bases from J, the junction kept 4 bases outside the gene matches. CDR3 nucleotides: TGTGCCAGCAGCTTAGGGACAGGCCTGAATCAGCCCCAGCATTTT. Translation: CASSLGTGLNQPQHF. The whole variable domain, remainder taken from reference TRBV7-6 and TRBJ1-5, is GAGVSQSPRYKVTKRGQDVALRCDPISGHVSLYWYRQALGQGPEFLTYFNYEAQQDKSGLPNDRFSAERPEGSISTLTIQRTEQRDSAMYRCASSLGTGLNQPQHFGDGTRLSIL.

Points on this clone: At one of its ends the junction is not consistent with the germline gene, which may arise from a read error. The chain has TRBV28 and TRBJ1-4; a possible D gene is TRBD1 (5 bases). Germline CDR1 and CDR2: MDHEN and SYDVKM. This CDR3 is 15 amino acids long. CDR3 bases: TGTGCCAGCAGTTTGGGGGGGTTCACTAATGAAAAACTGCTTTTT. Encoded protein: CASSLGGFTNEKLLF.

Only one count was recorded for this clone. The chain has TRBV5-4 and TRBJ2-3; D is perhaps TRBD2 (6 bases). Germline assignment: CDR1 SGHNT and CDR2 YYREEE (reference sequence). The CDR3 sequence is 15 residues long. The V gene lost 0 bases and the J gene lost 4 bases, with 12 bases spanning the gap. This CDR3 reads CASSLVGLAPDTQYF. The DNA of the CDR3 is TGTGCCAGCAGCTTGGTAGGGCTAGCGCCAGATACGCAGTATTTT.

The rearrangement links TRBV11-1 to TRBJ2-7; tentative D call: TRBD2 (6 bases). V was clipped by 5 bases and J by 6 bases, with 20 bases between them. The CDR3 spans 15 residues. Germline V gene lookup returns CDR1 SGHAT and CDR2 FQDESV (reference sequence). The CDR3 spells CASSPWGTETTEQYF. The DNA for the CDR3 is TGTGCCAGCAGCCCGTGGGGGACTGAGACCACCGAGCAGTACTTC.

The rearrangement uses TRBV28 and TRBJ2-5, with a weak D call TRBD1 (6 bases). The germline gives CDR1 MDHEN, CDR2 SYDVKM. V was pared by 6 bases and J by 3 bases, with 20 bases between. The CDR3 runs to 16 residues. CDR3 coding DNA: TGTGCCAGCAGCCCCCGGGGTGCTTACAGGGAAGAGACCCAGTACTTC. Protein: CASSPRGAYREETQYF.

This sequence joins TRBV7-8 and TRBJ2-3; D may be TRBD2 (5 bases). V lost 2 bases and J 2 bases, leaving 8 bases between the germline ends. The CDR3 has 14 residues. Germline CDR1 is SGHVS and CDR2 is FQNEAQ. CDR3 sequence: CASSLIGITDTQYF. The CDR3 nucleotides are TGTGCCAGCAGCTTAATCGGGATCACAGATACGCAGTATTTT.

Concerning this clone: The junction departs from germline at one end; a sequencing error may be responsible. V gene TRBV12-3 or TRBV12-4 combines with J gene TRBJ1-4, with no clear D. This CDR3 spans 12 amino acids. The CDR3 bases are TGTGCCAGCAGTTTAGGAGCCCAAAAACTGCTTTTT. Its translation is CASSLGAQKLLF.

DNA for the CDR3: TGTGCCAGCAGCGCTGCTCAGGGAAGCACAGATACGCAGTATTTT. This translates into CASSAAQGSTDTQYF. The rearrangement joins TRBV9 to TRBJ2-3; possible D gene TRBD1, 5 bases. This CDR3 spans 15 amino acids. The germline CDR1 and CDR2 sequences are SGDLS and YYNGEE. Between the trimmed V and J ends, which lost 3 bases and 0 bases, there was a span of 11 bases.

This clone was recorded once. This chain connects TRBV7-2 to TRBJ1-1; D is unclear. The germline V gene has CDR1 SGHTA and CDR2 FQGNSA. The CDR3 has 14 residues. The germline V and J ends were trimmed by 1 base and 4 bases, with 10 bases remaining between them. The CDR3 DNA reads TGTGCCAGCAGCTTAGGGACGGGGTTCACTGAAGCTTTCTTT. Translating gives CASSLGTGFTEAFF.

The chain has TRBV29-1 and TRBJ1-1; 10 positions agree with TRBD1. Unmatched junction bases numbered 8, after V lost 1 base and J lost 6 bases. Germline V lookup: CDR1 SQVTM, CDR2 ANQGSEA. CDR3 length: 15 residues. CDR3 in amino acids: CSVEVVATGGPEAFF. As DNA, the CDR3 is TGCAGCGTTGAAGTGGTCGCGACAGGGGGCCCTGAAGCTTTCTTT.

The chain links TRBV4-2 to TRBJ2-7, with 7 bases fitting TRBD1. CDR3 length equals 15 residues. The V gene's germline CDR1 is LGHNA and CDR2 YNFKEQ. V shed 4 bases and J 1 base; nucleotides not matched to a gene: 7. The DNA of the CDR3 is TGTGCCAGCAGCCGAACGGGACAGCTATCCTACGAGCAGTACTTC. Amino acid sequence: CASSRTGQLSYEQYF.

The V gene is TRBV27, the J gene TRBJ2-1; 10 nucleotides line up with TRBD2. V shed 3 bases, J shed 0 bases, and the junction held 11 bases outside the gene matches. The CDR3 loop spans 19 amino acids. In germline, CDR1 is MNHEY, CDR2 SMNVEV (reference sequence). The CDR3 reads CASSFSSGRARSSYNEQFF. In DNA form, the CDR3 reads TGTGCCAGCAGTTTTTCGAGCGGGAGGGCTCGGAGCTCCTACAATGAGCAGTTCTTC.

The V call is TRBV7-2, the J call TRBJ1-1, with 7 positions matching TRBD1. Germline values: CDR1 SGHTA, CDR2 FQGNSA. V was clipped by 1 base and J by 4 bases; unmatched bases: 9. The CDR3 consists of 16 residues. The CDR3 DNA is TGTGCCAGCAGCTTAGGGGGAACAGGGGTGGCCACTGAAGCTTTCTTT. Protein: CASSLGGTGVATEAFF.

This clone occurred once. The CDR3 sequence is CASSPTDGKSEQFF. In DNA, the CDR3 is TGTGCCAGCAGTCCAACGGACGGGAAGTCTGAGCAGTTCTTC. The V and J genes are TRBV27 and TRBJ2-1; a weak D match, TRBD2 (5 bases). From germline, CDR1 is MNHEY and CDR2 SMNVEV (reference sequence). This CDR3 spans 14 amino acids. V was trimmed by 5 bases and J by 9 bases, leaving 17 bases between them.

The chain uses TRBV29-1 and TRBJ2-1; D possibly corresponds to TRBD1 (5 bases). The CDR3 extends over 10 amino acids. Germline values: CDR1 SQVTM, CDR2 ANQGSEA. The V and J ends lost 5 bases and 15 bases respectively, with 14 bases between them. In nucleotides, the CDR3 is TGCAGCGTTCTGGACATCTTTCCGTTCTTC. Amino acid sequence: CSVLDIFPFF.

This CDR3 reads CASSFGGINEQFF. In DNA form, the CDR3 reads TGCGCCAGCAGCTTCGGGGGAATCAATGAGCAGTTCTTC. V usage is TRBV5-1 and J usage is TRBJ2-1; D is perhaps TRBD2 (6 bases). The V gene's germline CDR1 is SGHRS and CDR2 YFSETQ. CDR3 length: 13 residues. The V gene lost 2 bases and the J gene lost 6 bases, with 9 bases spanning the gap.